This T cell receptor beta chain was recorded in a study of blood T cell repertoires in COVID-19. Sequencing was performed with immunoSEQ multiplex PCR; in TCRdb, only in-frame clones are kept and a portion is missing. The sample contains about 300,000 clones, roughly nine tenths of which appear only once. Clinical histories supplied by participants themselves formed the basis of cohort assignment. The specimen was PBMCs or T cells enriched from blood (not recorded which). The sequence was obtained from a woman between 45 and 60 years old who had been exposed to COVID-19.

CDR3 region: CASSLQGINYGYTF. The CDR3 DNA sequence: TGTGCCAGCAGCTTACAGGGTATAAACTATGGCTACACCTTC. V gene TRBV11-2 combines with J gene TRBJ1-2; possibly TRBD1 for D (5 bases). Between the trimmed V and J ends, which lost 2 bases and 2 bases, there was a span of 9 bases. This CDR3 contains 14 residues. CDR1 SGHAT and CDR2 FQNNGV come from the germline V gene. The whole variable domain, filled in from reference TRBV11-2 and TRBJ1-2, reads EAGVAQSPRYKIIEKRQSVAFWCNPISGHATLYWYQQILGQGPKLLIQFQNNGVVDDSQLPKDRFSAERLKGVDSTLKIQPAKLEDSAVYLCASSLQGINYGYTFGSGTRLTVV.